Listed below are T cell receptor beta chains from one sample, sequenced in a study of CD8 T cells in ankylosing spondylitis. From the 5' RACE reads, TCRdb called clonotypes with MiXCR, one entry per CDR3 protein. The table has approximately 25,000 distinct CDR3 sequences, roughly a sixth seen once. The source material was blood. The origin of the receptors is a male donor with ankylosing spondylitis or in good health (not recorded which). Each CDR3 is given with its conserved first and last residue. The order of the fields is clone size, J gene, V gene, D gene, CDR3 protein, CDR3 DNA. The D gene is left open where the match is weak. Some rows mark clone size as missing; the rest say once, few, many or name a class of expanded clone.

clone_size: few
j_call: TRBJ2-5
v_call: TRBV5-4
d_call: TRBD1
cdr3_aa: CASSLISGGVETQYF
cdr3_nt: TGTGCCAGCAGCTTGATTTCAGGGGGCGTGGAGACCCAGTACTTC

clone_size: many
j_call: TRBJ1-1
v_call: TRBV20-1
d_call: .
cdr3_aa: CSAKSPANTEAFF
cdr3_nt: TGCAGTGCTAAGTCCCCCGCGAACACTGAAGCTTTCTTT

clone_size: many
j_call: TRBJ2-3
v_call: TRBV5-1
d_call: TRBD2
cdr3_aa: CASSFTGTSGSADTQYF
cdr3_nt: TGCGCCAGCAGCTTTACCGGGACTAGCGGGAGTGCAGATACGCAGTATTTT

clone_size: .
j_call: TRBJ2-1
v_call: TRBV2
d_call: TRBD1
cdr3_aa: CASSSRAGTGSEQFF
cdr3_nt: TGTGCCAGCAGTTCCAGGGCCGGGACAGGGTCCGAGCAGTTCTTC

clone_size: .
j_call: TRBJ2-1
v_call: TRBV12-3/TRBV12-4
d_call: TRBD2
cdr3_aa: CASREAGVGYNEQFF
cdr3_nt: TGTGCCAGCAGGGAAGCGGGAGTAGGCTACAATGAGCAGTTCTTC

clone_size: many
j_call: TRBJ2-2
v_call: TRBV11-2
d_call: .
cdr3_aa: CASSLGVGVNTGELFF
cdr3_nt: TGTGCCAGCAGCTTAGGGGTGGGGGTGAACACCGGGGAGCTGTTTTTT

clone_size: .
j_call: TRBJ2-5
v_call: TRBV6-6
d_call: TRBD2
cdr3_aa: CASSYPRTSGERETQYF
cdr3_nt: TGTGCCAGCAGTTACCCGCGGACTAGCGGGGAACGAGAGACCCAGTACTTC

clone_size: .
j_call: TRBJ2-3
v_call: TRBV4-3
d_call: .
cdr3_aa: CASSALTGATDTQYF
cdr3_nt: TGCGCCAGCAGCGCGCTGACCGGGGCCACAGATACGCAGTATTTT

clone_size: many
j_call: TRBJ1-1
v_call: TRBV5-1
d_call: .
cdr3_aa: CASSLSRNTEAFF
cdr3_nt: TGCGCCAGCAGCTTGAGCCGAAACACTGAAGCTTTCTTT

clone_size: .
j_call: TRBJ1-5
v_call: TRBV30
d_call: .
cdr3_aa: CAWSKSPDQPQHF
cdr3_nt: TGTGCCTGGAGCAAAAGTCCCGATCAGCCCCAGCATTTT

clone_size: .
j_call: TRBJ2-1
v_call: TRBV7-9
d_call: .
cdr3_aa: CASSFDSGEQFF
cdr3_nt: TGTGCCAGCAGCTTCGACAGCGGGGAGCAGTTCTTC

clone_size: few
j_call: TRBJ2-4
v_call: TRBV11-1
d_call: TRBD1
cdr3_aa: CASSPRRQGAETKNIQYF
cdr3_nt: TGTGCCAGCAGCCCCCGCCGACAGGGGGCAGAGACCAAAAACATTCAGTACTTC

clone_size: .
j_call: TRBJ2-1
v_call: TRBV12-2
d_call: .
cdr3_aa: CASRLHLNSYNEQFF
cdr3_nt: TGTGCAAGTCGCTTACACCTAAACTCCTACAATGAGCAGTTCTTC

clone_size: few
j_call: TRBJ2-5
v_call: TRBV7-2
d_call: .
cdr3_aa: CASSLAGGETQYF
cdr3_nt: TGTGCCAGCAGCTTAGCAGGGGGAGAGACCCAGTACTTC

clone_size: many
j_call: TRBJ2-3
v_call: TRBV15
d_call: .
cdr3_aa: CATSRTGDTQYF
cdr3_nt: TGTGCCACCAGCAGAACAGGGGATACGCAGTATTTT

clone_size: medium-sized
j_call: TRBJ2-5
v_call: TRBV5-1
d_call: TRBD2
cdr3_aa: CASSVSTSSETQYF
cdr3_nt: TGCGCCAGCAGCGTTTCGACTAGCTCAGAGACCCAGTACTTC

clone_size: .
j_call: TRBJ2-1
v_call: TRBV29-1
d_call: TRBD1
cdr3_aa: CSAGGNEQFF
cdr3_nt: TGCAGCGCAGGGGGCAATGAGCAGTTCTTC